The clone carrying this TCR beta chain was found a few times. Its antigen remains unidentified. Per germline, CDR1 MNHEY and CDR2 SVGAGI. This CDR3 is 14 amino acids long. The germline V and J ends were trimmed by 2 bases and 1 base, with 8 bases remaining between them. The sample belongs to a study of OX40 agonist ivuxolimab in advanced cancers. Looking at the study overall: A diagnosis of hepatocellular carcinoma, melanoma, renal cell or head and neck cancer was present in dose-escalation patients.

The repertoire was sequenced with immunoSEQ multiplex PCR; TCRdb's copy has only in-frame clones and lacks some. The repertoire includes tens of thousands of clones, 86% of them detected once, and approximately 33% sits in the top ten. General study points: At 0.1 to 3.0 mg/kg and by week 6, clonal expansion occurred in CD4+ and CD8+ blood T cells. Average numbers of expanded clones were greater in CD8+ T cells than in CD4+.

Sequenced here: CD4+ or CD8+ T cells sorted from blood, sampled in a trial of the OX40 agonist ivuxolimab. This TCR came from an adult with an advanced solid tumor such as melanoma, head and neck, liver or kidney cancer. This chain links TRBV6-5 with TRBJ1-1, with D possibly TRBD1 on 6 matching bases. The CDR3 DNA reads TGTGCCAGCAGTTACGGCAGGGGGAACACTGAAGCTTTCTTT. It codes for CASSYGRGNTEAFF.